The 24 T cell receptor beta chains below all came from one sample that was sequenced in a study of cytomegalovirus exposure and HLA in healthy donors. PCR was performed using 60 Vbeta and 13 Jbeta primers. Clones were sequenced by immunoSEQ multiplex PCR, and TCRdb holds only the in-frame ones, with some missing. The sample holds hundreds of thousands of clones, approximately 78% seen once. Sequences were obtained from PBMCs. All receptors come from a boy aged 5 to 17 in good health and CMV-seronegative.

The CDR3 protein is CASSLEQGPHGNYGYTF. In DNA, the CDR3 is TGTGCCAGCAGCTTGGAGCAGGGCCCCCACGGGAACTATGGCTACACCTTC. The gene calls are TRBV5-4 and TRBJ1-2; TRBD1 might be the D (5 bases). CDR3 length: 17 residues. The V end lost 0 bases, the J end lost 2 bases, and 17 bases lay between the germline ends. Looked up from germline, CDR1 is SGHNT and CDR2 is YYREEE (reference sequence).

This clone was seen more than once but under ten times. V usage is TRBV6-5 and J usage is TRBJ2-1; no clear D gene. This CDR3 contains 14 residues. V lost 0 bases and J lost 1, with 4 bases in between. Germline CDR1 MNHEY, CDR2 SVGAGI. The CDR3 region has the DNA TGTGCCAGCAGTTACTCTAGATCCTACAATGAGCAGTTCTTC. Translated: CASSYSRSYNEQFF.

The chain recombines TRBV2 with TRBJ1-6; the match to TRBD1 covers 10 bases. Germline-derived CDR1 and CDR2 are SNHLY and FYNNEI. CDR3 length equals 16 residues. V shed 2 bases, J shed 9 bases, and the junction held 7 bases outside the gene matches. In DNA form, the CDR3 reads TGTGCCAGCAGTGAAAGGAGACAGGGGGCAGGTTCACCCCTCCACTTT. This sequence encodes CASSERRQGAGSPLHF.

The table lists this clone with a count of one. The chain has TRBV11-2 and TRBJ2-3; 9 positions agree with TRBD2. This CDR3 comprises 15 residues. Trimming took 1 base from V and 4 from J; bases not matched to a gene: 3. Germline lookup yields CDR1 SGHAT and CDR2 FQNNGV. The CDR3 nucleotides read TGTGCCAGCAGCTTAGCCGGGACTAGCCCAGATACGCAGTATTTT. Translated: CASSLAGTSPDTQYF.

The gene calls are TRBV27 and TRBJ2-7; 10 bases are a match to TRBD2. The trim removed 5 bases at V and 3 bases at J, leaving 16 bases unmatched. The CDR3 is 18 residues long. Germline CDR1 is MNHEY and CDR2 is SMNVEV (reference sequence). The CDR3 loop reads CASSPHWSGGVGLYEQYF. In DNA, the CDR3 is TGTGCCAGCAGTCCCCATTGGAGCGGGGGGGTAGGTCTCTACGAGCAGTACTTC.

This clone turned up a few times. The rearrangement links TRBV5-4 to TRBJ2-3; the D is unclear. V lost 2 bases and J 4 bases, leaving 8 bases between the germline ends. The CDR3 consists of 13 residues. Germline lookup yields CDR1 SGHNT and CDR2 YYREEE (reference sequence). CDR3 sequence reads: CASSFWAADTQYF. The CDR3 coding sequence is TGTGCCAGCAGCTTCTGGGCCGCAGATACGCAGTATTTT.

J is TRBJ2-2 and V is TRBV14; D ambiguous. Germline CDR1 SGHDN, CDR2 FVKESK. This CDR3 contains 14 residues. V shed 1 base and J shed 8 bases, with 11 bases lying between them. In DNA, the CDR3 is TGTGCCAGCAGCCAAGGGGTCGCAGGAGGGGAGCTGTTTTTT. Its translation: CASSQGVAGGELFF.

The chain links TRBV5-6 to TRBJ1-6; 7 bases match TRBD1. The V gene's germline CDR1 is SGHDT and CDR2 YYEEEE. Germline trimming cut 4 bases from V and 10 bases from J; bases unmatched to any gene: 8. The CDR3 covers 14 residues. In DNA form, the CDR3 reads TGTGCCAGCAGCGATCGACAGGGTGGATCACCCCTCCACTTT. It is translated as CASSDRQGGSPLHF.

This clone is a singleton in its sample. The V gene is TRBV9, the J gene TRBJ2-3, with D maybe TRBD1 (5 bases). The CDR3 has 16 residues. V lost 4 bases to trimming and J lost 0 bases, with 15 bases between them. CDR1 is SGDLS, CDR2 YYNGEE, per germline. This CDR3 is CASSPPWGQSTDTQYF. The CDR3 nucleotides are TGTGCCAGCAGCCCCCCCTGGGGCCAGAGCACAGATACGCAGTATTTT.

The chain employs TRBV6-5 and TRBJ1-4, with D hard to call. The V gene's germline CDR1 is MNHEY and CDR2 SVGAGI. This CDR3 has 16 amino acids. The V end was cut by 0 bases, the J end by 7 bases, with 15 bases between. DNA of the CDR3: TGTGCCAGCAGTTACTCTGGTGTGTCGGCGGGTGAAAAACTGTTTTTT. This codes for CASSYSGVSAGEKLFF.

This clone is a singleton in its sample. This chain links TRBV7-2 with TRBJ2-5; possible D gene TRBD2, 5 bases. From germline, CDR1 is SGHTA and CDR2 FQGNSA. CDR3 size: 14 residues. V lost 1 base to trimming and J lost 5 bases, with 11 bases between them. CDR3 DNA: TGTGCCAGCAGCTTAGGGTCCCCGGGGGAGACCCAGTACTTC. This gives the protein CASSLGSPGETQYF.

The chain uses TRBV27 and TRBJ1-1; possible D gene TRBD1, 6 bases. This CDR3 comprises 15 residues. The germline V and J ends were trimmed by 0 bases and 5 bases, with 13 bases remaining between them. CDR1 is MNHEY and CDR2 is SMNVEV in the germline V gene (reference sequence). Here the CDR3 reads CASSLSRGSGTEAFF. CDR3 nucleotides: TGTGCCAGCAGTTTATCGAGGGGGAGTGGAACTGAAGCTTTCTTT.

This chain joins TRBV19 and TRBJ1-2; D is ambiguous. Trimming left V 3 bases short and J 3 bases short, with 8 bases between. Germline CDR1 reads LNHDA; CDR2 reads SQIVND (reference sequence). This CDR3 is built from 13 residues. CDR3 DNA sequence: TGTGCCAGTAGTATGAGGTTGGACTATGGCTACACCTTC. Translated, it gives CASSMRLDYGYTF. Combining the CDR3 with reference TRBV19 and TRBJ1-2 gives the whole variable domain DGGITQSPKYLFRKEGQNVTLSCEQNLNHDAMYWYRQDPGQGLRLIYYSQIVNDFQKGDIAEGYSVSREKKESFPLTVTSAQKNPTAFYLCASSMRLDYGYTFGSGTRLTVV.

V and J are TRBV15 and TRBJ2-5, with 10 bases lining up with TRBD2. The CDR3 has 18 amino acids. Trimming cost V 1 base and J 0 bases; bases outside gene matches: 8. Looked up from germline, CDR1 is LNHNV and CDR2 is YYDKDF (reference sequence). For the CDR3, the DNA is TGTGCCACCAGCAGAGTCGGACTAGCGGCACAGTACCAAGAGACCCAGTACTTC. Protein sequence: CATSRVGLAAQYQETQYF. The full variable domain, with the rest looked up from reference TRBV15 and TRBJ2-5, is DAMVIQNPRYQVTQFGKPVTLSCSQTLNHNVMYWYQQKSSQAPKLLFHYYDKDFNNEADTPDNFQSRRPNTSFCFLDIRSPGLGDTAMYLCATSRVGLAAQYQETQYFGPGTRLLVL.

The rearrangement uses TRBV7-8 and TRBJ1-2; D might be TRBD1 (6 bases). This CDR3 contains 15 residues. Trimming shortened V by 5 bases and J by 4 bases, and 17 bases separated the two germline ends. Germline V lookup: CDR1 SGHVS, CDR2 FQNEAQ. The CDR3 loop is CASSGITGKSYGYTF. In DNA form, the CDR3 reads TGTGCCAGCAGCGGCATCACAGGGAAGTCCTATGGCTACACCTTC.

The sample holds one count of this clone. The chain has TRBV5-5 and TRBJ1-2; the D is unclear. Germline V CDR1 and CDR2: SGHKS, YYEKEE (reference sequence). The CDR3 runs to 13 residues. V dropped 6 bases and J dropped 0 bases, with 9 bases sitting between them. Here the CDR3 DNA reads TGTGCCAGCACGGGGATCGCTAACTATGGCTACACCTTC. Amino acids: CASTGIANYGYTF. Combining the CDR3 with reference TRBV5-5 and TRBJ1-2 gives the whole variable domain DAGVTQSPTHLIKTRGQQVTLRCSPISGHKSVSWYQQVLGQGPQFIFQYYEKEERGRGNFPDRFSARQFPNYSSELNVNALLLGDSALYLCASTGIANYGYTFGSGTRLTVV.

The chain has TRBV18 and TRBJ2-1; 8 bases agree with TRBD1. J lost 8 bases, V lost 4 bases, and 7 bases had no gene match. CDR3 size: 14 residues. The germline V gene encodes CDR1 KGHSH and CDR2 LQKENI. The CDR3 bases are TGTGCCAGCTCACAGGACAGGGCGGGTGATGAGCAGTTCTTC. As protein: CASSQDRAGDEQFF. Filled out from reference TRBV18 and TRBJ2-1, the complete variable domain reads NAGVMQNPRHLVRRRGQEARLRCSPMKGHSHVYWYRQLPEEGLKFMVYLQKENIIDESGMPKERFSAEFPKEGPSILRIQQVVRGDSAAYFCASSQDRAGDEQFFGPGTRLTVL.

This clone was counted between two and nine times. The chain is built from TRBV11-3 and TRBJ2-1; 8 positions agree with TRBD2. Germline V lookup: CDR1 SGHNT, CDR2 YENEEA. CDR3 size: 14 residues. Trimming took 2 bases from V and 6 from J; bases not matched to a gene: 3. The CDR3 DNA sequence: TGTGCCAGCAGCTTAATACTAGCGGCCAATGAGCAGTTCTTC. It specifies CASSLILAANEQFF.

The count of this clone is one. The gene calls are TRBV15 and TRBJ1-1, with a possible D match to TRBD1 (5 bases). This CDR3 comprises 18 residues. V lost 0 bases to trimming and J lost 1 base, with 18 bases between them. Germline V gives CDR1 LNHNV, CDR2 YYDKDF (reference sequence). The CDR3 loop is CATSRDSPDSLRNTEAFF. DNA of the CDR3: TGTGCCACCAGCAGAGATTCCCCCGACAGCCTCAGGAACACTGAAGCTTTCTTT. The complete variable domain, with remaining parts taken from reference TRBV15 and TRBJ1-1, reads DAMVIQNPRYQVTQFGKPVTLSCSQTLNHNVMYWYQQKSSQAPKLLFHYYDKDFNNEADTPDNFQSRRPNTSFCFLDIRSPGLGDTAMYLCATSRDSPDSLRNTEAFFGQGTRLTVV.

The genes are TRBV10-3 and TRBJ2-1; the D is unclear. Trimming stripped 3 bases from V and 4 bases from J, with 13 bases between. The germline CDR1 and CDR2 sequences are ENHRY and SYGVKD. The CDR3 is 15 residues long. CDR3 sequence: CAISEGYLEYNEQFF. As DNA, the CDR3 is TGTGCCATCAGTGAAGGTTACCTGGAGTACAATGAGCAGTTCTTC.

The chain carries TRBV30 and TRBJ1-1; D possibly corresponds to TRBD1 (5 bases). The CDR3 loop spans 12 amino acids. Trimming cost V 3 bases and J 3 bases, with 8 bases left between them. Germline CDR1 is GTSNPN and CDR2 is SVGIG (reference sequence). As DNA, the CDR3 is TGTGCCTGGAGCGGGGGTTACACTGAAGCTTTCTTT. Translated: CAWSGGYTEAFF.

The chain recombines TRBV21-1 with TRBJ1-1; the D call TRBD1 from the table was never checked on the DNA. TRBV21-1 is described as a pseudogene. This CDR3 has 16 amino acids. CDR3 bases: TGTGCCAGCAGCCCCCGGGACAGGGGGAGGATAACTGAAGCTTTCTTT. Translation: CASSPRDRGRITEAFF.

V gene TRBV7-6 combines with J gene TRBJ1-3; 8 bases align to TRBD1. CDR1 is SGHVS and CDR2 is FNYEAQ in the germline V gene. With 5 bases clipped from V and 2 bases from J, the junction kept 14 bases outside the gene matches. CDR3 length: 18 residues. The CDR3 DNA reads TGTGCCAGCAGCCCCCTCCCAACGGACAGGGACACTGGAAACACCATATATTTT. Translated: CASSPLPTDRDTGNTIYF.

This rearrangement joins TRBV5-1 to TRBJ1-5; 7 bases are a match to TRBD1. V dropped 4 bases and J dropped 1; count of bases not matched to a gene: 11. CDR1 is SGHRS and CDR2 is YFSETQ in the germline V gene. CDR3 length: 17 amino acids. The CDR3 DNA reads as TGCGCCAGCAGCCAGGGGGATAACAGGGTAAGCAATCAGCCCCAGCATTTT. This translates into CASSQGDNRVSNQPQHF.